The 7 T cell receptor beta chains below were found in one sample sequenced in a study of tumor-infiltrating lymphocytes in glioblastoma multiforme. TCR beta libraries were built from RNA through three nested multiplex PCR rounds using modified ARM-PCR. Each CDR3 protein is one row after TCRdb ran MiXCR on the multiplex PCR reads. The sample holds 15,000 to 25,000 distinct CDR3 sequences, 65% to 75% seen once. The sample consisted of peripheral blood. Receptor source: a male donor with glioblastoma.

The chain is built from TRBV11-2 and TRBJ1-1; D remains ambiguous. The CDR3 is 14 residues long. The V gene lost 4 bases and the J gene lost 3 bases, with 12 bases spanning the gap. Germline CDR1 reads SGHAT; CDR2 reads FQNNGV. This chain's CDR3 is CASSSSLSHTEAFF. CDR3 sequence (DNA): TGTGCCAGCAGCTCGAGTCTCTCCCACACTGAAGCTTTCTTT.

This CDR3 reads CASSWVRWSQQFF. DNA for the CDR3: TGTGCCAGCAGCTGGGTCCGATGGAGCCAGCAGTTCTTC. V and J are TRBV11-2 and TRBJ2-1; D is unclear. V gave up 4 bases and J gave up 11 bases, with 15 bases separating them. The CDR3 has 13 residues. Germline CDR1 is SGHAT and CDR2 is FQNNGV.

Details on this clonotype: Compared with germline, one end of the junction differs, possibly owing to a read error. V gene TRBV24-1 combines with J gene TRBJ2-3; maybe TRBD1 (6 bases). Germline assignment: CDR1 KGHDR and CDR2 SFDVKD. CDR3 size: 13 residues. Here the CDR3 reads CATSDLGRGTLYF. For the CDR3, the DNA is TGTGCCACCAGTGATTTGGGCAGGGGAACGCTGTATTTT.

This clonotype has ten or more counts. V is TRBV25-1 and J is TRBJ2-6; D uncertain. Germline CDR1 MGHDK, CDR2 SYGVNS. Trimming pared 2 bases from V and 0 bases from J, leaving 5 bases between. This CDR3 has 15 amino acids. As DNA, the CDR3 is TGTGCCAGCAGTGAAAGTCACTCTGGGGCCAACGTCCTGACTTTC. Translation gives CASSESHSGANVLTF. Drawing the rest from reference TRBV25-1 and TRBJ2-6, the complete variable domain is EADIYQTPRYLVIGTGKKITLECSQTMGHDKMYWYQQDPGMELHLIHYSYGVNSTEKGDLSSESTVSRIRTEHFPLTLESARPSHTSQYLCASSESHSGANVLTFGAGSRLTVL.

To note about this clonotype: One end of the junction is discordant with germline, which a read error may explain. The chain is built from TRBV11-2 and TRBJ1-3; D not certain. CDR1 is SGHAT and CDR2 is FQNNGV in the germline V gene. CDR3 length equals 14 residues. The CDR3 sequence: CASCLTLPGDTVYF. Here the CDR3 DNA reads TGTGCCAGCTGCCTCACGCTGCCTGGAGACACCGTATATTTT.

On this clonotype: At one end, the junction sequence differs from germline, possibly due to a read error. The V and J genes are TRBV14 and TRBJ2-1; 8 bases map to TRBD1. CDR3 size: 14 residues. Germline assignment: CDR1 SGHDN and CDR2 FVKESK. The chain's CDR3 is CASSPRTGWNEHFF. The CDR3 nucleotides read TGTGCCAGTAGCCCTCGGACAGGGTGGAATGAGCACTTCTTC.

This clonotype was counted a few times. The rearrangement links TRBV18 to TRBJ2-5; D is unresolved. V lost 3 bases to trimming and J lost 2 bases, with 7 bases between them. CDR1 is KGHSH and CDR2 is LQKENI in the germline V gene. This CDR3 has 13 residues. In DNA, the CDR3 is TGTGCCAGCTCACCGAACAGTCAAGAGACCCAGTACTTC. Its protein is CASSPNSQETQYF. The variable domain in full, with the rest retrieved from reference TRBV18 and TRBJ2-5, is NAGVMQNPRHLVRRRGQEARLRCSPMKGHSHVYWYRQLPEEGLKFMVYLQKENIIDESGMPKERFSAEFPKEGPSILRIQQVVRGDSAAYFCASSPNSQETQYFGPGTRLLVL.